This T cell receptor beta chain came from a study of early T cells in non-severe SARS-CoV-2 infection. Study-level information: Investigators sequenced bulk RNA drawn from unsorted whole blood, and chains remained unpaired.

Separate cDNA molecules each had unique molecular identifiers attached to them. In TCRdb, the 5' RACE reads were re-called with MiXCR into one record per CDR3 protein. The sample has about 88,000 distinct CDR3 sequences, 15% seen once. The V end was cut by 3 bases, the J end by 2 bases, with 5 bases between. The CDR3 totals 12 residues. Looked up from germline, CDR1 is MDHEN and CDR2 is SYDVKM. About this clonotype itself: Its matching antigen is unknown.

Whole-study findings and limits: Matching results from VDJdb favored anti-spike CD8 responses, leaving private and CD4 specificities undetected.

The rearrangement links TRBV28 to TRBJ2-7, with D unresolved. The specimen was whole blood. The receptor's source is an adult who was a healthcare worker with PCR-confirmed SARS-CoV-2 infection or an uninfected control (not recorded which). This chain's CDR3 is CASSLSTYEQYF. CDR3 DNA sequence: TGTGCCAGCAGTTTGAGCACCTACGAGCAGTACTTC.